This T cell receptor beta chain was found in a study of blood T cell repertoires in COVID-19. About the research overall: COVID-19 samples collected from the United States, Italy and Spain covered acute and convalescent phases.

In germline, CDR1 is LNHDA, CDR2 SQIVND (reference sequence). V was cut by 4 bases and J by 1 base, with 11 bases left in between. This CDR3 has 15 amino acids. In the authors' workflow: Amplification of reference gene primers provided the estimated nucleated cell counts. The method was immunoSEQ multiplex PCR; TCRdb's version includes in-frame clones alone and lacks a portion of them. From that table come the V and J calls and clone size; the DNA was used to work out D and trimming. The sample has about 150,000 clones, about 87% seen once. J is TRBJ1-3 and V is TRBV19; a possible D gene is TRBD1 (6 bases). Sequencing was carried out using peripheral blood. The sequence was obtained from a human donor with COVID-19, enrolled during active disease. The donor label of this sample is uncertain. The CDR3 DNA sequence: TGTGCCAGTAGTAAGGGGGGGCAATCTGGAAACACCATATATTTT. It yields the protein CASSKGGQSGNTIYF.